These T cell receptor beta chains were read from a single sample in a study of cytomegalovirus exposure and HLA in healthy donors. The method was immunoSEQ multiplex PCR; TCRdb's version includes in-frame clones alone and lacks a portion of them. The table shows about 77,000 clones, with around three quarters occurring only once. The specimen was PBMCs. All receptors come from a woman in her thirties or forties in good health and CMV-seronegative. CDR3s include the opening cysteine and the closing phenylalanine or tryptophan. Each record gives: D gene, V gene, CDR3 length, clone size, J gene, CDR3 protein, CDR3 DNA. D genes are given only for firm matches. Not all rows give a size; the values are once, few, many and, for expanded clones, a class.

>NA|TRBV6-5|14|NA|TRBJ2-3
CASSYSRSTDTQYF
TGTGCCAGCAGTTACTCGAGGAGCACAGATACGCAGTATTTT
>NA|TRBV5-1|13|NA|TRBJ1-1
CASSTGQNTEAFF
TGCGCCAGCAGCACCGGACAGAACACTGAAGCTTTCTTT
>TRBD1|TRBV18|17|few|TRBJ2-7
CASSPLPPGTGTYEQYF
TGTGCCAGCTCGCCACTACCCCCCGGGACAGGGACGTACGAGCAGTACTTC
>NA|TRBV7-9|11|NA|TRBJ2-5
CASSPRETQYF
TGTGCCAGCAGCCCCCGGGAGACCCAGTACTTC
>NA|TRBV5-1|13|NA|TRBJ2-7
CASSLEQGDEQYF
TGCGCCAGCAGCTTGGAACAGGGAGACGAGCAGTACTTC
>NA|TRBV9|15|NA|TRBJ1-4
CASSVSQGANEKLFF
TGTGCCAGCAGCGTGTCACAGGGTGCTAATGAAAAACTGTTTTTT
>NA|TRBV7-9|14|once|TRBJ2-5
CASSPERDPETQYF
TGTGCCAGCAGCCCCGAACGGGATCCGGAGACCCAGTACTTC
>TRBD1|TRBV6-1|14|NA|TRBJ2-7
CASRLDRGIYEQYF
TGTGCCAGCAGGCTGGACAGGGGCATCTACGAGCAGTACTTC
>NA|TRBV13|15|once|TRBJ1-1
CASSLGQTLNTEAFF
TGTGCCAGCAGCTTAGGACAGACATTGAACACTGAAGCTTTCTTT
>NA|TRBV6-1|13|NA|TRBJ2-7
CASTHGGSYEQYF
TGTGCCAGCACCCATGGGGGGAGCTACGAGCAGTACTTC
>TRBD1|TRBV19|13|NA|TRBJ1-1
CASRGQWNTEAFF
TGTGCCAGTAGGGGACAGTGGAACACTGAAGCTTTCTTT
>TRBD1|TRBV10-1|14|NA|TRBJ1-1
CASSQDRALTEAFF
TGCGCCAGCAGTCAAGACAGGGCTTTAACTGAAGCTTTCTTT
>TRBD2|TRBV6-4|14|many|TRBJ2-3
CASSESGGADTQYF
TGTGCCAGCAGTGAAAGCGGGGGGGCAGATACGCAGTATTTT
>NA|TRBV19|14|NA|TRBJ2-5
CASSIGTDQETQYF
TGTGCCAGTAGTATAGGGACAGACCAAGAGACCCAGTACTTC
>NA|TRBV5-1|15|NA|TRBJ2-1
CASSLSGQLYNEQFF
TGCGCCAGCAGCTTGTCGGGACAACTCTACAATGAGCAGTTCTTC
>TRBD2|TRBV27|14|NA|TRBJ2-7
CASSLTSGIYEQYF
TGTGCCAGCAGTTTAACTAGCGGGATTTACGAGCAGTACTTC
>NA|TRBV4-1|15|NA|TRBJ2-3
CASSHPGRSTDTQYF
TGCGCCAGCAGCCACCCGGGGAGGAGCACAGATACGCAGTATTTT
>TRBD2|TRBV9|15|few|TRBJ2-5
CASSVEAGGPETQYF
TGTGCCAGCAGCGTAGAGGCGGGGGGGCCAGAGACCCAGTACTTC
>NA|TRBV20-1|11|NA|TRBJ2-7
CSARLVEEQYF
TGCAGTGCCCGACTAGTTGAAGAGCAGTACTTC
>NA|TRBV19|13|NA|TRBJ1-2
CASTVSRLYGYTF
TGTGCCAGTACGGTGTCGAGACTCTATGGCTACACCTTC
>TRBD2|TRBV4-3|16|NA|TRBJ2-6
CASSPGGGGGANVLTF
TGCGCCAGCAGCCCCGGGGGGGGCGGGGGGGCCAACGTCCTGACTTTC
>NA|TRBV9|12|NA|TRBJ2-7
CASSSLVGEQYF
TGTGCCAGCAGTTCCCTCGTGGGCGAGCAGTACTTC
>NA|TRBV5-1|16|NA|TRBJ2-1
CASSSPSGGSYNEQFF
TGCGCCAGCAGCTCCCCGTCGGGTGGGTCCTACAATGAGCAGTTCTTC
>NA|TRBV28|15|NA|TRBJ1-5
CASSLGGDSNQPQHF
TGTGCCAGCAGTCTAGGAGGGGATAGCAATCAGCCCCAGCATTTT
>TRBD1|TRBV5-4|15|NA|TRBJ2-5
CASSWNRGPQETQYF
TGTGCCAGCAGCTGGAACAGGGGTCCACAAGAGACCCAGTACTTC
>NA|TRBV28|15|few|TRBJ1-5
CASSLIRGIGQPQHF
TGTGCCAGCAGTTTAATAAGGGGAATTGGGCAGCCCCAGCATTTT
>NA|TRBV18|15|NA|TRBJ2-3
CASSPRDTSTDTQYF
TGTGCCAGCTCACCACGGGACACCAGCACAGATACGCAGTATTTT
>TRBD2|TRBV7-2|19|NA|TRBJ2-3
CASSLDGRVSGRLSDTQYF
TGTGCCAGCAGCTTAGACGGTCGGGTTAGCGGGAGATTGTCAGATACGCAGTATTTT
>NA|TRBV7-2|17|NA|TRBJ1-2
CASSLGAGLGHNYGYTF
TGTGCCAGCAGCTTAGGGGCCGGGTTAGGACACAACTATGGCTACACCTTC
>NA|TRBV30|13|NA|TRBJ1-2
CAWSVGGNNGYTF
TGTGCCTGGAGTGTGGGGGGGAATAATGGCTACACCTTC
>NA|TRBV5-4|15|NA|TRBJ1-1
CASSRSRQVDTEAFF
TGTGCCAGCAGCCGAAGCAGACAGGTGGACACTGAAGCTTTCTTT
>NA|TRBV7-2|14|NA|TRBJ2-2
CASSFIRGPGELFF
TGTGCCAGCAGCTTCATCAGGGGACCCGGGGAGCTGTTTTTT
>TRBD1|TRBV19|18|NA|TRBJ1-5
CASSPPGQTIGGNQPQHF
TGTGCCAGTAGTCCACCGGGACAGACAATTGGGGGCAATCAGCCCCAGCATTTT
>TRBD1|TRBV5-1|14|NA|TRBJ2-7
CASSSRQGADEQYF
TGCGCCAGCAGCTCGCGACAGGGGGCGGACGAGCAGTACTTC
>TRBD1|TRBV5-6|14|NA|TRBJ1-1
CASSYRQGAPEAFF
TGTGCCAGCAGCTACCGACAGGGGGCCCCTGAAGCTTTCTTT
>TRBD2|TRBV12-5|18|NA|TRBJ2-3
CASGYRRLAGARTDTQYF
TGTGCTAGTGGTTATCGGAGGCTAGCGGGGGCCCGCACAGATACGCAGTATTTT
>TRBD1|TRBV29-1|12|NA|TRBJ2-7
CSVRQGLGEQYF
TGCAGCGTCCGACAGGGGCTCGGCGAGCAGTACTTC
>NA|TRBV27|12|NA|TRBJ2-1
CASSIPSNEQFF
TGTGCCAGCAGTATCCCCAGTAATGAGCAGTTCTTC
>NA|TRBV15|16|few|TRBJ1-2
CATSGAAGGAGYGYTF
TGTGCCACCAGCGGGGCTGCGGGGGGCGCCGGCTATGGCTACACCTTC
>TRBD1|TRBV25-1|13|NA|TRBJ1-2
CASSLQGFYGYTF
TGTGCCAGCAGCCTACAGGGGTTCTATGGCTACACCTTC
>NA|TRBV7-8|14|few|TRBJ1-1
CASSLSGLGTEAFF
TGTGCCAGCAGCTTATCAGGGTTAGGCACTGAAGCTTTCTTT